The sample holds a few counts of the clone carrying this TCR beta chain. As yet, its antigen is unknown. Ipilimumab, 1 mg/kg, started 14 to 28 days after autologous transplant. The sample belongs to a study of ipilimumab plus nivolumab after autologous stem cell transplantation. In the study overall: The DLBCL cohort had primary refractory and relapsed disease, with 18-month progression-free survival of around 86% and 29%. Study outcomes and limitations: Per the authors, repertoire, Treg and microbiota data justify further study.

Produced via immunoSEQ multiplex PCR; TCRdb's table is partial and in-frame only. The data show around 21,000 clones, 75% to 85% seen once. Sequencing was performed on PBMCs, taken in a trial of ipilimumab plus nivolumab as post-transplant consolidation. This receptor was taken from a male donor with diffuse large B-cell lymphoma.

CDR3 amino acids: CASSQGGGRDYEQYF. CDR3 coding DNA: TGCGCCAGCAGTCAGGGGGGTGGACGGGACTACGAGCAGTACTTC. The chain recombines TRBV23-1 with TRBJ2-7, with D perhaps TRBD2 (6 bases). TRBV23-1 is classed as an ORF, of uncertain function. Trimming cost V 3 bases and J 3 bases, with 15 bases left between them. CDR3 length equals 15 residues.